This T cell receptor (beta chain) was captured in a study of blood T cell repertoires in COVID-19. The CDR3 runs to 14 residues. V shed 0 bases and J shed 8 bases, with 11 bases lying between them. Germline CDR1 is SGHTS and CDR2 is YDEGEE. Using immunoSEQ multiplex PCR, the repertoire was profiled, and TCRdb retains in-frame clones only, with some absent. Of 300,000 to 400,000 clones in the sample, roughly 87% were seen once. The TCR comes from a man aged 25-45 years with COVID-19, enrolled during active disease. The genes are TRBV5-8 and TRBJ1-4; maybe TRBD1 (5 bases). The sample taken for sequencing was peripheral blood. Here the CDR3 reads CASSLAGGGEKLFF. The CDR3, as DNA: TGTGCCAGCAGCTTGGCGGGGGGAGGAGAAAAACTGTTTTTT.